This TCR beta chain originates from a study of blood T cells in healthy people across ages (dated by TCRdb to the mid-2010s). For the study in its entirety: In model experiments, template switching captured about one uniquely barcoded TCR beta cDNA molecule for every two T cells. To avoid experimental bias, donors of different ages were distributed randomly across sequencing lanes. The study analyzed two additional independent replicas of 1 million unique cDNA reads from the same blood draw for two donors, one aged 18 to 30 and one aged 80 or older. Donors were grouped into four age groups: young (average approximately 15 years), middle-aged (39), aged (approximately 67) and long-lived (around 80). Age-related changes in TCR beta repertoire diversity were measured in the study by deep sequencing normalized with unique cDNA molecular identifiers. Here is what the overall study found, with its caveats: Observed TCR beta diversity correlated strongly with the percentage of naive T cells measured by flow cytometry. Because the CMV infection status of the donors was unknown, age-related changes in expanded clonotypes may potentially have been confounded. As age increased, observed TCR beta diversity per million T cells dropped in a roughly linear way, and a significant reduction was already evident by age 40. Because profiling used bulk unsorted PBMCs, naive and antigen-experienced compartments could not be compared conclusively. Compared with the aged group, more naive CD4+ T cells, fewer expanded clones and increased TCR diversity were shown by the long-lived group, suggesting age selection. Estimates of total diversity from one million sequenced T cells were regarded as lower bounds and underestimates.

The CDR3 runs 13 residues from the cysteine to the phenylalanine. The DNA shown is the 39-base CDR3, in frame from base 1. The donors were roughly 40 Caucasian individuals from Russia, aged roughly 6 to 90 years, who were systemically healthy. Each donor gave around 9.5 milliliters of peripheral blood, collected into EDTA-treated Vacutainer tubes. Ficoll-Paque density-gradient centrifugation was used to isolate PBMCs, with at least 6 million per sample. Total RNA was extracted from PBMCs with Trizol reagent, with at least 5.5 micrograms obtained per sample. The percentages of naive CD45RAhigh/CD27high T cells were determined by flow cytometry on a PBMC aliquot from every donor. Libraries came from 5' RACE. This sample was sequenced with an Illumina HiSeq 2500. A second PCR of roughly 7 to 11 cycles was performed with a sample-barcoded 5' primer and a J-beta primer mix. Each TCR beta cDNA molecule received a unique molecular identifier from a template-switch 5' adaptor carrying 12 random nucleotides. At least 2.5 million CDR3-containing paired-end reads were obtained from each sample. All of the RNA was converted into first-strand cDNA using the Mint cDNA synthesis kit, with a TRBC-specific oligonucleotide serving as the primer. All cDNA was treated with uracil-DNA glycosylase and then went through a first 18-cycle PCR with the universal primers M1SS and BC2_uni_R. Regarding the original processing steps: Each sample was normalized by randomly selecting 1 million high-quality reads, each carrying a distinct molecular identifier. Instead of being binned into consensus sequences, reads with shared molecular identifiers were discarded. CDR3 identification, clonotype clustering and error correction used MiTCR with a Q25 quality threshold and the strictest error-elimination algorithm. Lower-bound total TCR beta diversity was estimated with a nonparametric unseen species model using Euler transformation. TCRdb trimmed the raw reads at Q25, called clones with MiXCR and kept productive beta chains. Merged by CDR3 protein, the rows form single entries marked with the most common genes and DNA. The V and J calls and clone size are TCRdb's, not the authors'. The sample includes about 1.8 million distinct CDR3 sequences, with around half observed a single time. The ten largest clones represent over 2% of the sample.

This clonotype was observed many times. Its antigen is not yet known. At one boundary the junction diverges from the germline segment, which might be a read error. The clonotype comes from a middle-aged woman in good health. The chain uses TRBV12-3 or TRBV12-4 and TRBJ2-5, with the D assignment possibly TRBD1 or TRBD2, given 5 matching bases for each. The sequenced sample was blood. The CDR3 amino acid sequence is: CASSLAGTETQYF. The DNA reads TGTGCCAGCAGCTTAGCAGGGACGGAGACCCAGTACTTC.